The 27 T cell receptor beta chains below come from one sample, sequenced in a study of blood T cell repertoires in COVID-19. Sequenced by immunoSEQ multiplex PCR; TCRdb stores in-frame clones only, minus some. The sample consists of about 160,000 clones, approximately 84% of them appearing once. Source material: peripheral blood. These receptors all come from a woman older than 75 with acute or convalescent COVID-19.

V is TRBV19 and J is TRBJ2-4, with 9 bases lining up with TRBD2. Per germline, CDR1 LNHDA and CDR2 SQIVND (reference sequence). The CDR3 runs to 16 residues. The V segment lost 3 bases and the J segment 4 bases; nucleotides outside the gene matches: 7. This CDR3 reads CASSIGASGTKNIQYF. The CDR3, as DNA: TGTGCCAGTAGTATCGGGGCTAGCGGGACGAAAAACATTCAGTACTTC.

V gene TRBV5-6 combines with J gene TRBJ2-3; D remains ambiguous. Germline-derived CDR1 and CDR2 are SGHDT and YYEEEE. V was pared by 3 bases and J by 2 bases, with 16 bases between. The CDR3 is made up of 16 amino acids. CDR3 amino acids: CASSYTMPGDTDTQYF. The CDR3 DNA sequence: TGTGCCAGCAGCTATACCATGCCAGGCGACACAGATACGCAGTATTTT.

The chain has TRBV13 and TRBJ1-3; no clear D. Germline CDR1 reads PRHDT; CDR2 reads FYEKMQ (reference sequence). The CDR3 covers 15 residues. Trimming took 2 bases from V and 3 from J, leaving 11 bases between them. CDR3 loop: CASSLPAEGGNTIYF. In DNA, the CDR3 is TGTGCCAGCAGCTTACCAGCGGAAGGTGGAAACACCATATATTTT.

This clone has just a few counts. This chain joins TRBV12-5 and TRBJ1-1, with D perhaps matching TRBD1 (5 bases). Germline values: CDR1 LGHNT, CDR2 FRNRAP. CDR3 size: 14 residues. V was shortened by 5 bases and J by 8 bases, with 18 bases between the two germline ends. Here the CDR3 reads CASGLWTFSHEAFF. In DNA, the CDR3 is TGTGCTAGTGGTCTTTGGACATTTTCACACGAAGCTTTCTTT.

The chain carries TRBV4-1 and TRBJ1-5; a possible D gene is TRBD1 (5 bases). This CDR3 has 16 residues. Germline-derived CDR1 and CDR2 are MGHRA and YSYEKL. V lost 1 base, J lost 0 bases, and 10 bases lay in between. CDR3 DNA: TGCGCCAGCAGCCAAGCCCAGGGTCATAGCAATCAGCCCCAGCATTTT. This codes for CASSQAQGHSNQPQHF.

V is TRBV7-2 and J is TRBJ2-5; D remains unclear. The CDR3 length is 16 residues. CDR1 and CDR2 from the germline V gene are SGHTA and FQGNSA. The V end lost 2 bases, the J end lost 1 base, and 14 bases lay between the germline ends. CDR3 amino acids: CASSLFGARSQETQYF. CDR3 DNA: TGTGCCAGCAGCTTATTTGGTGCGCGGAGCCAAGAGACCCAGTACTTC.

The gene calls are TRBV27 and TRBJ2-7, with 10 bases lining up with TRBD1. This CDR3 is built from 14 residues. The ends lost 8 bases at V and 3 bases at J; junction bases unmatched: 7. Per germline, CDR1 MNHEY and CDR2 SMNVEV (reference sequence). CDR3 nucleotides: TGTGCCAGCGGGGAGAGGGACAGGGGCTACGAGCAGTACTTC. Amino acids: CASGERDRGYEQYF.

This chain connects TRBV21-1 to TRBJ1-2; no check of the table's D call, TRBD1, against the DNA was made. TRBV21-1 is listed as a pseudogene. This CDR3 contains 15 residues. CDR3 in amino acids: CASSKEGTGGSGYTF. DNA of the CDR3: TGTGCCAGCAGCAAAGAGGGAACAGGGGGATCCGGCTACACCTTC.

The chain uses TRBV30 and TRBJ1-2; D is uncertain. This CDR3 is built from 17 residues. Germline assignment: CDR1 GTSNPN and CDR2 SVGIG (reference sequence). Trimming pared 0 bases from V and 0 bases from J, leaving 17 bases between. The CDR3 protein is CAWSVRLAGRANYGYTF. CDR3 DNA sequence: TGTGCCTGGAGTGTACGTCTGGCAGGCCGAGCTAACTATGGCTACACCTTC. The variable domain in full, with the rest retrieved from reference TRBV30 and TRBJ1-2, is SQTIHQWPATLVQPVGSPLSLECTVEGTSNPNLYWYRQAAGRGLQLLFYSVGIGQISSEVPQNLSASRPQDRQFILSSKKLLLSDSGFYLCAWSVRLAGRANYGYTFGSGTRLTVV.

J is TRBJ1-2 and V is TRBV5-6; 9 bases fit TRBD1. Germline CDR1 SGHDT, CDR2 YYEEEE. This CDR3 region has 15 residues. The junction had 5 bases not matched to a gene; V was cut back by 2 bases and J by 3 bases. CDR3 loop: CASSLQGAEDYGYTF. Here the CDR3 DNA reads TGTGCCAGCAGCTTACAGGGGGCTGAAGACTATGGCTACACCTTC.

The genes are TRBV7-2 and TRBJ1-1, with D perhaps matching TRBD1 (5 bases). The CDR3 is 13 residues long. The V and J ends lost 4 bases and 3 bases respectively, with 9 bases between them. Germline loops: CDR1 SGHTA, CDR2 FQGNSA. The CDR3 nucleotides read TGTGCCAGCAGCTCCAGGGCTCACACTGAAGCTTTCTTT. Its protein product is CASSSRAHTEAFF.

V gene TRBV7-2 combines with J gene TRBJ1-2; TRBD1 matches at 8 bases. With V trimmed by 5 bases and J by 0 bases, 5 bases remained unmatched. Germline CDR1 reads SGHTA; CDR2 reads FQGNSA. The CDR3 is 15 amino acids. DNA of the CDR3: TGTGCCAGCAGCGGAGGACAGGGCCCTAACTATGGCTACACCTTC. This encodes CASSGGQGPNYGYTF.

The table lists this clone with a count of one. V is TRBV9 and J is TRBJ2-1; 9 nucleotides align to TRBD2. With V trimmed by 0 bases and J by 6 bases, 7 bases remained unmatched. Germline CDR1 reads SGDLS; CDR2 reads YYNGEE. This CDR3 has 16 residues. DNA of the CDR3: TGTGCCAGCAGCGTAGTCGCAAGCGGGAGGATCAATGAGCAGTTCTTC. Translated, it gives CASSVVASGRINEQFF. Variable domain in full (rest from reference TRBV9 and TRBJ2-1): DSGVTQTPKHLITATGQRVTLRCSPRSGDLSVYWYQQSLDQGLQFLIQYYNGEERAKGNILERFSAQQFPDLHSELNLSSLELGDSALYFCASSVVASGRINEQFFGPGTRLTVL.

This chain links TRBV5-5 with TRBJ1-1; 7 nucleotides match TRBD1. CDR3 size: 14 residues. V lost 0 bases and J lost 7; bases outside the gene matches: 6. Per the germline V gene, CDR1 is SGHKS and CDR2 is YYEKEE (reference sequence). This CDR3 reads CASSLDRGRNEAFF. The CDR3 DNA reads as TGTGCCAGCAGCTTGGACAGGGGCAGAAATGAAGCTTTCTTT.

V usage is TRBV30 and J usage is TRBJ1-3; no reliable D call. The CDR3 is 14 residues long. Germline CDR1 and CDR2: GTSNPN and SVGIG (reference sequence). V was clipped by 4 bases and J by 1 base, with 11 bases between them. The CDR3 nucleotides are TGTGCCTGGATCCTCCGGAGATCTGGAAACACCATATATTTT. It translates to CAWILRRSGNTIYF.

This clone has a handful of counts. This chain uses TRBV3-1 (or the pseudogene TRBV3-2) with TRBJ1-4; D not resolved. The CDR3 runs 14 residues. The V gene's germline CDR1 is LGHDT and CDR2 YNNKEL (reference sequence). The V end lost 0 bases, the J end lost 7 bases, and 9 bases lay between the germline ends. The CDR3 DNA reads as TGTGCCAGCAGCCAAGACCCTAACGGTGAAAAACTGTTTTTT. It encodes CASSQDPNGEKLFF.

The table lists this clone with a few counts. The chain uses TRBV20-1 and TRBJ2-3; 9 nucleotides align to TRBD2. CDR1 and CDR2 (germline): DFQATT, SNEGSKA (reference sequence). Trimming took 3 bases from V and 6 from J; bases not matched to a gene: 13. The CDR3 length is 16 residues. The CDR3 is CSASRAGGDTSDTQYF. The CDR3, as DNA: TGCAGTGCTAGTAGGGCGGGAGGGGATACGTCGGATACGCAGTATTTT.

This clone was recorded a few times. V and J are TRBV2 and TRBJ2-1, with 7 bases lining up with TRBD1. There are 14 residues in the CDR3. V shed 2 bases and J 10 bases; nucleotides not matched to a gene: 8. The germline V gene encodes CDR1 SNHLY and CDR2 FYNNEI. This CDR3 is CASSEQGQGEEQFF. The CDR3 DNA follows: TGTGCCAGCAGTGAACAAGGCCAGGGGGAAGAGCAGTTCTTC.

The V and J genes are TRBV5-1 and TRBJ1-2; TRBD1 agrees at 7 bases. Germline V gene data show CDR1 as SGHRS and CDR2 as YFSETQ. V lost 1 base to trimming and J lost 3 bases; unmatched junction nucleotides: 3. There are 14 residues in the CDR3. This chain's CDR3 is CASSLTGDYYGYTF. DNA of the CDR3: TGCGCCAGCAGCTTGACAGGGGACTACTATGGCTACACCTTC.

J is TRBJ2-1 and V is TRBV11-3, with TRBD1 as a possible D gene (6 bases). Germline values: CDR1 SGHNT, CDR2 YENEEA. The CDR3 loop spans 16 amino acids. Trimming removed 1 base from V and 1 base from J, with 11 bases in between. This chain's CDR3 is CASSLGGLASYNEQFF. As DNA, the CDR3 is TGTGCCAGCAGCTTAGGGGGGCTAGCATCCTACAATGAGCAGTTCTTC. Combining the CDR3 with reference TRBV11-3 and TRBJ2-1 gives the whole variable domain EAGVVQSPRYKIIEKKQPVAFWCNPISGHNTLYWYLQNLGQGPELLIRYENEEAVDDSQLPKDRFSAERLKGVDSTLKIQPAELGDSAVYLCASSLGGLASYNEQFFGPGTRLTVL.

The CDR3, as DNA: TGTGCCAGCAGTGAGGGGAGCTCAGGTCAGCCCCAGCATTTT. Protein product: CASSEGSSGQPQHF. The gene calls are TRBV2 and TRBJ1-5; D is unclear. CDR1 SNHLY and CDR2 FYNNEI come from the germline V gene. Trimming cost V 3 bases and J 6 bases, with 12 bases left between them. The CDR3 extends over 14 amino acids.

This chain joins TRBV5-6 and TRBJ1-1, with D hard to call. Germline V gives CDR1 SGHDT, CDR2 YYEEEE. With 4 bases removed from V and 2 bases from J, the gap between germline ends came to 12 bases. The CDR3 consists of 14 residues. CDR3 in DNA: TGTGCCAGCAGCGGGGAGTTGGAAAACACTGAAGCTTTCTTT. Amino acids: CASSGELENTEAFF.

The gene calls are TRBV10-3 and TRBJ1-1; a weak D match, TRBD1 (6 bases). This CDR3 contains 15 residues. Germline values: CDR1 ENHRY, CDR2 SYGVKD. V lost 0 bases to trimming and J lost 1 base, with 9 bases between them. As DNA, the CDR3 is TGTGCCATCAGTGAGTCGCAGGGGCAGAACACTGAAGCTTTCTTT. It yields the protein CAISESQGQNTEAFF.

This rearrangement joins TRBV11-1 to TRBJ1-6; D ambiguous. This CDR3 has 16 residues. Germline V lookup: CDR1 SGHAT, CDR2 FQDESV (reference sequence). The V end was cut by 4 bases, the J end by 0 bases, with 10 bases between. Here the CDR3 reads CASSSGRSSYNSPLHF. The CDR3 DNA sequence: TGTGCCAGCAGCTCGGGAAGGAGCTCCTATAATTCACCCCTCCACTTT.

The chain employs TRBV7-9 and TRBJ2-5, with 8 bases identical to TRBD1. This CDR3 has 15 residues. V trimming: 5 bases; J trimming: 5 bases; junction bases outside the gene matches: 10. CDR1 is SEHNR, CDR2 FQNEAQ, per germline (reference sequence). Here the CDR3 reads CASSGPRGRGETQYF. The CDR3 DNA is TGTGCCAGCAGCGGGCCCAGGGGGCGCGGGGAGACCCAGTACTTC.

This clone was picked up one time. The V call is TRBV3-1 (or the pseudogene TRBV3-2), the J call TRBJ2-3; 7 bases agree with TRBD2. The CDR3 loop spans 16 amino acids. V lost 1 base and J lost 1; bases outside the gene matches: 5. Germline CDR1 and CDR2: LGHDT and YNNKEL (reference sequence). As DNA, the CDR3 is TGTGCCAGCAGCCAAGCGACTAGCCAACGCACAGATACGCAGTATTTT. It specifies CASSQATSQRTDTQYF.

The genes are TRBV2 and TRBJ2-3; D is uncertain. The V gene lost 8 bases and the J gene lost 5 bases, with 20 bases spanning the gap. The CDR3 sequence is 15 residues long. In germline, CDR1 is SNHLY, CDR2 FYNNEI. CDR3 coding DNA: TGTGCCAGCGGTTGGGCACCGGCTGGTGAAGATACGCAGTATTTT. It translates to CASGWAPAGEDTQYF.